The clone carrying this T cell receptor beta chain appeared a few times. This specimen belongs to a study of T-cell reconstitution after alpha-beta-depleted transplantation in children. V shed 3 bases and J shed 1 base, with 20 bases lying between them. Per germline, CDR1 SGDLS and CDR2 YYNGEE. This CDR3 has 18 amino acids. Using unique molecular identifiers, the investigators prepared the TCRbeta library. TCRdb recomputed calls from the PCR reads with MiXCR, one row per CDR3 protein. The data show around 450,000 distinct CDR3 sequences, with about 10% seen just once and roughly 2.1% held by the top ten.

The receptor comes from a child aged 2 to 9 with inherited bone marrow failure, due to receive a stem cell transplant. The specimen was PBMCs, collected before TCRalphabeta/CD19-depleted stem cell transplant. The J gene is TRBJ2-1, the V gene TRBV9, with TRBD1 as a possible D gene (6 bases). The CDR3 region has the DNA TGTGCCAGCAGCGGCGTCCTAGGGGGACCCAGGTCCTACAATGAGCAGTTCTTC. As protein: CASSGVLGGPRSYNEQFF.